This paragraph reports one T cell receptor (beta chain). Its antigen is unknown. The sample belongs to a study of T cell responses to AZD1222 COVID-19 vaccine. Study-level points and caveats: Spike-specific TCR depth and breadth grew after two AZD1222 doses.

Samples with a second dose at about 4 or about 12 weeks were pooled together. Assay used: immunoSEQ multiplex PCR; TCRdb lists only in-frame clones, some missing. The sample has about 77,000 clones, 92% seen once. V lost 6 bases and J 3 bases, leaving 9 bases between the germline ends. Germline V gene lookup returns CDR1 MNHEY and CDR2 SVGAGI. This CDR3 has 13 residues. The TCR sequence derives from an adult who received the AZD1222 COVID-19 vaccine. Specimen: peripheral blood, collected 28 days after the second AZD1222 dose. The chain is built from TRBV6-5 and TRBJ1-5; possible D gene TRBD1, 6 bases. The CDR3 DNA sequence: TGTGCCAGCAGCGACAGGATCAATCAGCCCCAGCATTTT. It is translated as CASSDRINQPQHF.